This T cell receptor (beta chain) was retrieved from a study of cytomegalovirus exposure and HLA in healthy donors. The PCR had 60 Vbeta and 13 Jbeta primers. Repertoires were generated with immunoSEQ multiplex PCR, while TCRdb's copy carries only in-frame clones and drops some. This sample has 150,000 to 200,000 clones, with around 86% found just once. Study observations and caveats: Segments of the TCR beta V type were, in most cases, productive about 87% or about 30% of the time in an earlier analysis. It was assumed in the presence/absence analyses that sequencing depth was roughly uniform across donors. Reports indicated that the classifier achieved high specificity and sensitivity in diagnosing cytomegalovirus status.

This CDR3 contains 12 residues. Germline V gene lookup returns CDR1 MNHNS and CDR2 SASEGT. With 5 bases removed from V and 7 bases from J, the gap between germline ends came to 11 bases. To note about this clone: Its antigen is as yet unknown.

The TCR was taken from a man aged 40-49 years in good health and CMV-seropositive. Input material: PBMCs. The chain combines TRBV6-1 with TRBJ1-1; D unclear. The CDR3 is CASSYGGIEAFF. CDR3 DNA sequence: TGTGCCAGCAGTTATGGCGGCATTGAAGCTTTCTTT.